The present TCR beta chain was sequenced within a study of T cell responses to AZD1222 COVID-19 vaccine. Whole-study results and caveats: Reports say nearly half of spike-specific TCRs go after unmutated variant regions.

As concerns this clone: The antigen is not known.

With 0 bases removed from V and 2 bases from J, the gap between germline ends came to 7 bases. CDR1 WNHNN and CDR2 SYGVQD come from the germline V gene (reference sequence). This CDR3 has 14 amino acids. TCRdb keeps only in-frame clones here, not all; method: immunoSEQ multiplex PCR. The sample lists 120,000 to 150,000 clones; approximately 90% were seen once. This sequence joins TRBV10-1 and TRBJ1-1; D unclear. This sequence originates from an adult in good health. The sequenced sample was peripheral blood, obtained on day 0 of AZD1222 vaccination. In nucleotides, the CDR3 is TGCGCCAGCAGTGAGTCACGGGGAAACACTGAAGCTTTCTTT. This encodes CASSESRGNTEAFF.